The subject of this entry is one TCR beta chain. This sample was included in a study of shared clonotypes between healthy human individuals. Assay: immunoSEQ multiplex PCR; the TCRdb copy retains only in-frame clones and omits some. This table holds approximately 340,000 clones, around 67% found once. J lost 1 base, V lost 6 bases, and 5 bases had no gene match. Looked up from germline, CDR1 is SNHLY and CDR2 is FYNNEI. The CDR3 totals 15 residues. The sequence was obtained from a man in his thirties or forties in good health. The chain combines TRBV2 with TRBJ2-3; 9 bases are a match to TRBD1. Specimen: memory CD4+ T cells sorted from blood. Subset specified: CD45RA-negative fraction. In DNA form, the CDR3 reads TGTGCCAGCAGGGGGGACAGGGATGGCACAGATACGCAGTATTTT. Translation: CASRGDRDGTDTQYF.